This T cell receptor (beta chain) was profiled in a study of blood T cell repertoires in COVID-19. V was trimmed by 3 bases and J by 5 bases, leaving 16 bases between them. The CDR3 runs to 15 residues. Germline V gives CDR1 LNHDA, CDR2 SQIVND (reference sequence). Measured with immunoSEQ multiplex PCR; TCRdb has only the in-frame clones, and not every one. This sample has a few hundred thousand clones, with under 90% found just once. The clonotype was recovered from a woman aged 18-29 years who had recovered from COVID-19. The V and J genes are TRBV19 and TRBJ1-2, with D possibly TRBD1 on 6 matching bases. Material: PBMCs or T cells enriched from blood (not recorded which). DNA for the CDR3: TGTGCCAGTAGTATCAAAGGGGGGGAGGCGTATGGCTACACCTTC. It specifies CASSIKGGEAYGYTF.